This T cell receptor beta chain was sequenced during a study of CD8 T cells in ankylosing spondylitis. Study-level points and caveats: Ankylosing spondylitis blood appeared to carry a characteristic TCR beta motif of under ten highly homologous variants. Disease-associated clones were reportedly significantly overrepresented in matched ankylosing spondylitis synovial fluid.

This clonotype was seen at least ten times. Its target is unknown. TCRdb processed the 5' RACE reads anew with MiXCR; each CDR3 protein has one entry. The table has some 120,000 distinct CDR3 sequences, roughly 6.6% seen once. The CDR3 has 11 residues. The V end was cut by 8 bases, the J end by 12 bases, with 16 bases between. The rearrangement joins TRBV12-3 or TRBV12-4 to TRBJ1-1; D is undetermined. The receptor's source is a male donor with ankylosing spondylitis or in good health (not recorded which). The sample was blood, either unsorted or a sorted T cell fraction (not recorded which). The CDR3 sequence is CASVEAAETFF. CDR3 sequence (DNA): TGTGCCAGCGTAGAGGCGGCGGAAACTTTCTTT.